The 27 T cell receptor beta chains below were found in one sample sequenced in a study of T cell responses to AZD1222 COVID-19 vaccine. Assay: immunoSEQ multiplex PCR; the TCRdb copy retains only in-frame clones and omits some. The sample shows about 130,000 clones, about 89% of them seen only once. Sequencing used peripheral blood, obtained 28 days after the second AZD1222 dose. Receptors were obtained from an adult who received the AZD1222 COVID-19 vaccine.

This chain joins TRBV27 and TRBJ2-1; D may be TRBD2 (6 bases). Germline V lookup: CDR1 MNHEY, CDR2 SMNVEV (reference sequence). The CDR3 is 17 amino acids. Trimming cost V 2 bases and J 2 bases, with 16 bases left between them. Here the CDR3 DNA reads TGTGCCAGCAGTTTACTCTCAGGGAGGAAGACCTACAATGAGCAGTTCTTC. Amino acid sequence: CASSLLSGRKTYNEQFF.

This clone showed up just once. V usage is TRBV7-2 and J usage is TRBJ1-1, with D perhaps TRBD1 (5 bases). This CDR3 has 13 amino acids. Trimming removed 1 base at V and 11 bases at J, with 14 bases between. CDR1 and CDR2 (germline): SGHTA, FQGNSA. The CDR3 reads CASSLGRVGVAFF. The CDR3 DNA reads TGTGCCAGCAGCTTAGGAAGGGTGGGGGTTGCTTTCTTT.

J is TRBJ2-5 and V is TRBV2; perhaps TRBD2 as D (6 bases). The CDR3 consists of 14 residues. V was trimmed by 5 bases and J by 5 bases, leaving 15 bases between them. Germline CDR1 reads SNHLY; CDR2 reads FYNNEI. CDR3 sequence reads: CASSTDYIRETQYF. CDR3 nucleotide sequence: TGTGCCAGCAGTACGGACTACATTCGGGAGACCCAGTACTTC.

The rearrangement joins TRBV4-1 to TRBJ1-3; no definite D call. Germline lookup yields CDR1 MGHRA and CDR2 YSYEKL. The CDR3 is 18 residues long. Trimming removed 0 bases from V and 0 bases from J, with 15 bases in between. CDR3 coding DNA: TGCGCCAGCAGCCAAGATTCCGGCGCCTCCTTCTCTGGAAACACCATATATTTT. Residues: CASSQDSGASFSGNTIYF.

The CDR3 nucleotides are TGCGCCAGCAGCTCCCTGGGTAGCCAGAGCTCCTACAATGAGCAGTTCTTC. It translates to CASSSLGSQSSYNEQFF. The rearrangement joins TRBV4-1 to TRBJ2-1; D unresolved. V was cut by 5 bases and J by 0 bases, with 17 bases left in between. The CDR3 runs 17 residues. Germline V gene lookup returns CDR1 MGHRA and CDR2 YSYEKL.

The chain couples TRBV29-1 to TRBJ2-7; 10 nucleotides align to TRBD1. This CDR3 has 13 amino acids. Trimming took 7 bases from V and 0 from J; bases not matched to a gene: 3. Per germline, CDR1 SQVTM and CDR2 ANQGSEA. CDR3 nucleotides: TGCAGCGCCTGGACAGGGGGCTCCTACGAGCAGTACTTC. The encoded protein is CSAWTGGSYEQYF.

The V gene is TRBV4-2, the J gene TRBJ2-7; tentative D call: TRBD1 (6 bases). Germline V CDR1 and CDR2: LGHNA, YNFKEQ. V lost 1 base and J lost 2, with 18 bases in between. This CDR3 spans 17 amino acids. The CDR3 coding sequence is TGTGCCAGCAGCCAAGCAGGGGTAGGGGCGGGCCCCTACGAGCAGTACTTC. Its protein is CASSQAGVGAGPYEQYF.

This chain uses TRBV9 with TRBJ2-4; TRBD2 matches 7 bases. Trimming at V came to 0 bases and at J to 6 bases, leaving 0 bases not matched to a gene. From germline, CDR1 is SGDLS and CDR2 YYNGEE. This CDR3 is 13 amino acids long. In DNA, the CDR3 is TGTGCCAGCAGCGTAGCGGGGGGAAACATTCAGTACTTC. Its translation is CASSVAGGNIQYF.

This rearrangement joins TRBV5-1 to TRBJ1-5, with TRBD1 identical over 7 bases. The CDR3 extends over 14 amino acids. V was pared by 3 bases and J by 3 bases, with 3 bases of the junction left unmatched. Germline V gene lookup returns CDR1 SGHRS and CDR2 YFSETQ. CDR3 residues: CASSSGTDNQPQHF. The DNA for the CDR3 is TGCGCCAGCAGCTCCGGGACAGACAATCAGCCCCAGCATTTT.

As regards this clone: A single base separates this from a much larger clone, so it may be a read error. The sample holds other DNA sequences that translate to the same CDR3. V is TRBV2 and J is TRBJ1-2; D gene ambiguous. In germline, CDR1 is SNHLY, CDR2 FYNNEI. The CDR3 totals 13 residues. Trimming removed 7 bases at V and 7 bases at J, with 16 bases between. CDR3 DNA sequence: TGTGCCAGCACCCCAGGCCCGCGGCTTGGCTACACCTTC. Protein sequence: CASTPGPRLGYTF.

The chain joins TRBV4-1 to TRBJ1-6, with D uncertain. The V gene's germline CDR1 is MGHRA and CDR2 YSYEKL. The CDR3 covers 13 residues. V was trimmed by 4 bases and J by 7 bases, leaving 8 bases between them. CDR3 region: CASSRGDNSPLHF. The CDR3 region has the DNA TGCGCCAGCAGCCGTGGAGACAATTCACCCCTCCACTTT.

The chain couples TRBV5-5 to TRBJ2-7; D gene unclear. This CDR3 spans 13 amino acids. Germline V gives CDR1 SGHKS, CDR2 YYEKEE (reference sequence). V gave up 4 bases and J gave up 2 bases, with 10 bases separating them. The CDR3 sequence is CASSHPDAYEQYF. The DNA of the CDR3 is TGTGCCAGCAGCCACCCGGACGCCTACGAGCAGTACTTC.

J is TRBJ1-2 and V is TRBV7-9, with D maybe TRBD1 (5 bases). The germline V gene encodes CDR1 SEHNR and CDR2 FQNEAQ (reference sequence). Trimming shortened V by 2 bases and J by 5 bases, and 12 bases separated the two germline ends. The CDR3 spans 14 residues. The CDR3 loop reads CASSLSGTSYGYTF. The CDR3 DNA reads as TGTGCCAGCAGCTTATCGGGGACTTCGTATGGCTACACCTTC.

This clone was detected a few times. The CDR3 sequence: CASKLGNTEAFF. As DNA, the CDR3 is TGTGCCAGCAAACTGGGGAACACTGAAGCTTTCTTT. This sequence joins TRBV6-5 and TRBJ1-1; D not certain. The CDR3 has 12 residues. Per germline, CDR1 MNHEY and CDR2 SVGAGI. The V end was cut by 7 bases, the J end by 1 base, with 7 bases between.

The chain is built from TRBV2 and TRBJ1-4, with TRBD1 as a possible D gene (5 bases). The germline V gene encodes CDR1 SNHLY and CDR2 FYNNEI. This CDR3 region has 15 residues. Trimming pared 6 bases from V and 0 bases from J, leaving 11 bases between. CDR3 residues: CASSNTGATNEKLFF. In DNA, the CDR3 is TGTGCCAGCAGCAACACAGGTGCAACTAATGAAAAACTGTTTTTT.

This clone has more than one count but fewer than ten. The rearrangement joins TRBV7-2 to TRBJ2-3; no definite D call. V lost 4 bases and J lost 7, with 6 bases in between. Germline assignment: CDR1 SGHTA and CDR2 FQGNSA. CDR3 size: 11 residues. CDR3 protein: CASSSQNTQYF. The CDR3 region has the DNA TGTGCCAGCAGCTCCCAGAATACGCAGTATTTT.

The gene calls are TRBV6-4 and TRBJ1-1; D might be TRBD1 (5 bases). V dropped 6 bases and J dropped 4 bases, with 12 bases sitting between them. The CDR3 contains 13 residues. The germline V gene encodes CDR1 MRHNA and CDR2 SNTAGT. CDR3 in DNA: TGTGCCAGCAGCGAACAGGCGCGCACTGAAGCTTTCTTT. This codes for CASSEQARTEAFF.

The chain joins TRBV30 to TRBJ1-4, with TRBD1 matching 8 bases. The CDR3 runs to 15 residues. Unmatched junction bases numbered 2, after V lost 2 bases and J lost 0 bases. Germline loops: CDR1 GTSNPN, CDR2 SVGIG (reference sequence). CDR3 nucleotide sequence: TGTGCCTGGAGTTGGACAGGGACAACTAATGAAAAACTGTTTTTT. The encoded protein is CAWSWTGTTNEKLFF.

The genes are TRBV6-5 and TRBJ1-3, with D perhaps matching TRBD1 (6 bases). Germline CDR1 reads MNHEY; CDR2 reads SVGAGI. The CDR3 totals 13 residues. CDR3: CAGGGISGNTIYF. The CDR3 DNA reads TGTGCGGGAGGGGGGATCTCTGGAAACACCATATATTTT.

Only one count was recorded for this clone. CDR3 amino acids: CAARGTGGYTEAFF. The CDR3 DNA reads as TGTGCCGCCCGGGGAACAGGGGGGTACACTGAAGCTTTCTTT. The V gene is TRBV6-5, the J gene TRBJ1-1, with 8 bases matching TRBD1. The V and J ends lost 11 bases and 3 bases, in that order; junction bases with no gene match: 11. Germline V CDR1 and CDR2: MNHEY, SVGAGI. The CDR3 contains 14 residues.

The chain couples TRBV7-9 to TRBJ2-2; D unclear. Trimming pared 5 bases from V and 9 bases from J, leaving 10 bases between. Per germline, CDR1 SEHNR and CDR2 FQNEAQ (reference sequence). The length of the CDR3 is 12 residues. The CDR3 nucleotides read TGTGCCAGCAGCCCAGCCAGGAGGGAGCTGTTTTTT. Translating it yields CASSPARRELFF. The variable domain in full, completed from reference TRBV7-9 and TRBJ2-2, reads DTGVSQNPRHKITKRGQNVTFRCDPISEHNRLYWYRQTLGQGPEFLTYFQNEAQLEKSRLLSDRFSAERPKGSFSTLEIQRTEQGDSAMYLCASSPARRELFFGEGSRLTVL.

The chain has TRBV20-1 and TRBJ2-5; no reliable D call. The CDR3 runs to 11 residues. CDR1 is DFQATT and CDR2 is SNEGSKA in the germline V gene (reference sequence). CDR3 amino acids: CVGSAGETQYF. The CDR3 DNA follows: TGCGTTGGAAGTGCTGGAGAGACCCAGTACTTC.

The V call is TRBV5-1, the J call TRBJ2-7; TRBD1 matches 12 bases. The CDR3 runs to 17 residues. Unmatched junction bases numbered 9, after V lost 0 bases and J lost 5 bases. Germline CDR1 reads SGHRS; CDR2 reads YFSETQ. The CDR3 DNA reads TGCGCCAGCAGCTTGGCCCCCCGGGACAGGGGGCCCCACGAGCAGTACTTC. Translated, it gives CASSLAPRDRGPHEQYF.

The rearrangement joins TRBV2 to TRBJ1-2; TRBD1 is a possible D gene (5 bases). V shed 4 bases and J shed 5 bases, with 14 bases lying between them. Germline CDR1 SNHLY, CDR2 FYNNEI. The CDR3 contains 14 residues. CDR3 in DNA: TGTGCCAGCAGTGTGGACACTTTCGTTTATGGCTACACCTTC. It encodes CASSVDTFVYGYTF.

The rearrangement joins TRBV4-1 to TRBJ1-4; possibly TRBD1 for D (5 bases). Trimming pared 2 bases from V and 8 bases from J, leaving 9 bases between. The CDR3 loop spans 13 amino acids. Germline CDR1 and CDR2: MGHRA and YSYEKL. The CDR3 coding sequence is TGCGCCAGCAGCCAACCGGGACCGGAAAAACTGTTTTTT. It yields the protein CASSQPGPEKLFF.

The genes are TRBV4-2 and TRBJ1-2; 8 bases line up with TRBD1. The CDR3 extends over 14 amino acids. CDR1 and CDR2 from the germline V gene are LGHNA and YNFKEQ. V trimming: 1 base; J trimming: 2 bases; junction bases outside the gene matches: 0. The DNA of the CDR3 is TGTGCCAGCAGCCAAGGGACAGGGAACTATGGCTACACCTTC. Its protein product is CASSQGTGNYGYTF.

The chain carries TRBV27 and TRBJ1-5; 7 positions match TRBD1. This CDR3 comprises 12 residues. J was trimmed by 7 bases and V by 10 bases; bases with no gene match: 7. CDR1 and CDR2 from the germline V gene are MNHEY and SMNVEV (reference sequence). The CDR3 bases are TGTGCCACCAAGACAGGGAGGCAGCCCCAGCATTTT. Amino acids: CATKTGRQPQHF.